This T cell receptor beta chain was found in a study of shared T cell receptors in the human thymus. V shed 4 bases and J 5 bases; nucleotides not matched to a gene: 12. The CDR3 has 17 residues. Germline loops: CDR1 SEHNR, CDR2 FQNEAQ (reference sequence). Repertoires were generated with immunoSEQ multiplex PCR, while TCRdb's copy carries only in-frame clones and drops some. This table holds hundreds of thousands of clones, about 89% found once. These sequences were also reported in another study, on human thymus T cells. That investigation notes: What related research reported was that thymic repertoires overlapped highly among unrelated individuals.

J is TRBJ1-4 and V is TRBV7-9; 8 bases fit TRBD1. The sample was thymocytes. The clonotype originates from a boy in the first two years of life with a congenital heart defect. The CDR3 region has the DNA TGTGCCAGCAGCTCGTGTCAGGGGGCAGGGGAGAATGAAAAACTGTTTTTT. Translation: CASSSCQGAGENEKLFF.